Listed here are 29 T cell receptor beta chains from one sample, sequenced in a study of blood T cell repertoires in COVID-19 (dated by TCRdb to about 2020). The protocol used for the library was the immunoSEQ multiplex PCR assay. The table was pulled from immuneACCESS by TCRdb, which kept in-frame rearrangements only. Such tables lose some clones; where checked, under half of the loss comes from unresolved V genes, and the rest has no known cause. In all, the sample holds 110,000 or so clones, and more than 80% of those were seen once. The ten largest clonotypes hold approximately 8.1% of the sample. Sequencing was carried out using peripheral blood. The receptors originated from a woman aged 40 to 50 with acute or convalescent COVID-19.

The chain combines TRBV7-7 with TRBJ2-5; a possible D gene is TRBD1 (5 bases). Looked up from germline, CDR1 is SSHAT and CDR2 is FNYEAQ (reference sequence). V was shortened by 5 bases and J by 0 bases, with 13 bases between the two germline ends. CDR3 size: 15 residues. The CDR3 spells CASSAQTGYQETQYF. In DNA form, the CDR3 reads TGTGCCAGCAGCGCCCAAACAGGTTACCAAGAGACCCAGTACTTC.

This clone was observed a few times. The chain carries TRBV14 and TRBJ2-7, with 8 positions matching TRBD1. Germline loops: CDR1 SGHDN, CDR2 FVKESK. The CDR3 is 15 residues long. V dropped 3 bases and J dropped 0; count of bases not matched to a gene: 4. The CDR3 coding sequence is TGTGCCAGCAGCCAGCAGGGGGCTTACTCCTACGAGCAGTACTTC. Its protein product is CASSQQGAYSYEQYF.

This chain uses TRBV6-2 or TRBV6-3 with TRBJ2-7; no definite D call. Germline CDR1 is MNHEY and CDR2 is SVGEGT. The CDR3 has 14 amino acids. V lost 2 bases, J lost 0 bases, and 8 bases lay in between. CDR3 sequence (DNA): TGTGCCAGCAGTTACCGGGTCCGCTCCTACGAGCAGTACTTC. It is translated as CASSYRVRSYEQYF.

J is TRBJ1-2 and V is TRBV19; 7 nucleotides match TRBD1. The germline CDR1 and CDR2 sequences are LNHDA and SQIVND (reference sequence). The CDR3 spans 16 residues. The J segment lost 1 base and the V segment lost 6 bases, leaving 11 bases of the junction unmatched. This CDR3 reads CASRRTGELFNYGYTF. The CDR3 bases are TGTGCCAGTAGGCGGACAGGAGAACTCTTTAACTATGGCTACACCTTC. Filled out from reference TRBV19 and TRBJ1-2, the complete variable domain reads DGGITQSPKYLFRKEGQNVTLSCEQNLNHDAMYWYRQDPGQGLRLIYYSQIVNDFQKGDIAEGYSVSREKKESFPLTVTSAQKNPTAFYLCASRRTGELFNYGYTFGSGTRLTVV.

The V gene is TRBV30, the J gene TRBJ1-1; D unresolved. Trimming pared 1 base from V and 2 bases from J, leaving 17 bases between. Germline V gene lookup returns CDR1 GTSNPN and CDR2 SVGIG (reference sequence). The CDR3 totals 16 residues. The CDR3 sequence: CAWSAKLPGGNTEAFF. The DNA for the CDR3 is TGTGCCTGGAGTGCCAAACTCCCCGGCGGAAACACTGAAGCTTTCTTT.

This clone occurred a few times. This chain links TRBV6-5 with TRBJ2-1, with a weak D call TRBD2 (7 bases). Between the trimmed V and J ends, which lost 0 bases and 3 bases, there was a span of 12 bases. There are 16 residues in the CDR3. CDR1 is MNHEY, CDR2 SVGAGI, per germline. CDR3 nucleotides: TGTGCCAGCAGTTACTCGAGGGGGGGGATCTACAATGAGCAGTTCTTC. Its protein product is CASSYSRGGIYNEQFF.

The J gene is TRBJ1-2, the V gene TRBV3-1 (or the pseudogene TRBV3-2); 10 bases line up with TRBD1. The J segment lost 8 bases and the V segment lost 1 base, leaving 13 bases of the junction unmatched. Germline V gene data show CDR1 as LGHDT and CDR2 as YNNKEL (reference sequence). CDR3 length equals 17 residues. In nucleotides, the CDR3 is TGTGCCAGCAGCCAAGGTGTGACAGGGGGCCCCCCCAGGGGCTACACCTTC. It is translated as CASSQGVTGGPPRGYTF.

The V gene is TRBV30, the J gene TRBJ2-3; D possibly corresponds to TRBD2 (6 bases). Germline CDR1 is GTSNPN and CDR2 is SVGIG (reference sequence). The ends were cut back, 5 bases at V and 7 bases at J, with 16 bases in the middle. CDR3 length: 13 residues. The CDR3 loop reads CAWGGWVSNTQYF. CDR3 nucleotide sequence: TGTGCCTGGGGGGGGTGGGTGTCAAATACGCAGTATTTT.

This chain connects TRBV21-1 to TRBJ2-7; the table's D gene call, TRBD1, was not cross checked with the DNA. TRBV21-1 is tagged as a pseudogene. The CDR3 totals 17 residues. CDR3 in amino acids: CASSKKVCRAGHYEQYF. The DNA of the CDR3 is TGTGCCAGCAGCAAAAAGGTTTGCAGGGCAGGGCACTACGAGCAGTACTTC.

This chain uses TRBV7-7 with TRBJ1-2, with a weak D call TRBD1 (5 bases). Per germline, CDR1 SSHAT and CDR2 FNYEAQ (reference sequence). The CDR3 is 17 amino acids. V was pared by 1 base and J by 2 bases, with 17 bases between. CDR3 in DNA: TGTGCCAGCAGCTTAGGGATAGGATTGGGACTAAACTATGGCTACACCTTC. Translation gives CASSLGIGLGLNYGYTF. The variable domain in full, completed from reference TRBV7-7 and TRBJ1-2, reads GAGVSQSPRYKVTKRGQDVTLRCDPISSHATLYWYQQALGQGPEFLTYFNYEAQPDKSGLPSDRFSAERPEGSISTLTIQRTEQRDSAMYRCASSLGIGLGLNYGYTFGSGTRLTVV.

The chain employs TRBV5-4 and TRBJ2-1, with 9 bases matching TRBD1. With 1 base clipped from V and 9 bases from J, the junction kept 8 bases outside the gene matches. Germline lookup yields CDR1 SGHNT and CDR2 YYREEE (reference sequence). The CDR3 runs to 15 residues. The CDR3 DNA follows: TGTGCCAGCAGCTTGCCCGGGACAGGGTCGGCTGAGCAGTTCTTC. Amino acid sequence: CASSLPGTGSAEQFF.

J is TRBJ1-2 and V is TRBV5-6; 8 nucleotides match TRBD1. With 4 bases clipped from V and 7 bases from J, the junction kept 9 bases outside the gene matches. This CDR3 is 14 amino acids long. Germline V CDR1 and CDR2: SGHDT, YYEEEE. Here the CDR3 DNA reads TGTGCCAGCAGCCCTGGGGGCAGGGGGCTTGGCTACACCTTC. Its translation: CASSPGGRGLGYTF.

The chain recombines TRBV29-1 with TRBJ1-2; D gene ambiguous. CDR1 is SQVTM and CDR2 is ANQGSEA in the germline V gene. The CDR3 has 12 residues. Trimming cost V 4 bases and J 8 bases, with 14 bases left between them. The CDR3 loop reads CSVGGWTGGYTF. The CDR3 DNA is TGCAGCGTTGGCGGGTGGACGGGCGGCTACACCTTC.

This clone was picked up a small number of times. The chain employs TRBV19 and TRBJ1-5; D is possibly TRBD1 (6 bases). The V gene lost 4 bases and the J gene lost 5 bases, with 15 bases spanning the gap. CDR1 and CDR2 (germline): LNHDA, SQIVND (reference sequence). The CDR3 has 15 amino acids. Here the CDR3 reads CASSRRGGFDQPQHF. The CDR3 region has the DNA TGTGCCAGTAGTAGAAGGGGGGGGTTTGATCAGCCCCAGCATTTT.

This chain links TRBV9 with TRBJ2-3, with D hard to call. Deletions cut 2 bases from V and 3 bases from J, with 13 bases between. CDR3 length: 15 residues. CDR1 and CDR2 from the germline V gene are SGDLS and YYNGEE. As DNA, the CDR3 is TGTGCCAGCAGCGTTTCACCTCAGGCTACAGATACGCAGTATTTT. Its translation: CASSVSPQATDTQYF. Together with reference TRBV9 and TRBJ2-3, the CDR3 gives the full variable domain: DSGVTQTPKHLITATGQRVTLRCSPRSGDLSVYWYQQSLDQGLQFLIQYYNGEERAKGNILERFSAQQFPDLHSELNLSSLELGDSALYFCASSVSPQATDTQYFGPGTRLTVL.

The gene calls are TRBV9 and TRBJ1-4; a weak D match, TRBD1 (6 bases). The CDR3 is 16 amino acids. V lost 0 bases, J lost 4 bases, and 13 bases lay in between. Germline loops: CDR1 SGDLS, CDR2 YYNGEE. CDR3 in amino acids: CASSVGRGANNEKLFF. The CDR3, as DNA: TGTGCCAGCAGCGTAGGTCGGGGGGCTAATAATGAAAAACTGTTTTTT.

This chain links TRBV5-1 with TRBJ1-1; D remains ambiguous. The CDR3 totals 15 residues. Trimming stripped 0 bases from V and 1 base from J, with 10 bases between. From germline, CDR1 is SGHRS and CDR2 YFSETQ. In DNA, the CDR3 is TGCGCCAGCAGCTTGGAGGCGGGAAAGAACACTGAAGCTTTCTTT. This translates into CASSLEAGKNTEAFF.

The rearrangement joins TRBV25-1 to TRBJ1-1; D call uncertain. This CDR3 comprises 13 residues. Germline V gene data show CDR1 as MGHDK and CDR2 as SYGVNS. V was clipped by 7 bases and J by 0 bases, with 9 bases between them. The CDR3, as DNA: TGTGCCAGCACCCGCGCACTGAACACTGAAGCTTTCTTT. It translates to CASTRALNTEAFF.

CDR3: CATSRERSSYGYTF. CDR3 sequence (DNA): TGTGCCACCAGCAGAGAACGGTCCTCCTATGGCTACACCTTC. V and J are TRBV15 and TRBJ1-2; no reliable D call. CDR3 length equals 14 residues. The ends were cut back, 0 bases at V and 4 bases at J, with 9 bases in the middle. Germline lookup yields CDR1 LNHNV and CDR2 YYDKDF (reference sequence).

This sequence joins TRBV9 and TRBJ2-2, with D perhaps TRBD2 (6 bases). Per the germline V gene, CDR1 is SGDLS and CDR2 is YYNGEE. The CDR3 sequence is 16 residues long. Trimming cost V 4 bases and J 3 bases, with 16 bases left between them. CDR3 protein: CASSLERAGYTGELFF. CDR3 bases: TGTGCCAGCAGCCTCGAGCGGGCGGGGTACACCGGGGAGCTGTTTTTT.

The chain couples TRBV4-1 to TRBJ1-2, with 7 nucleotides matching TRBD1. CDR1 is MGHRA, CDR2 YSYEKL, per germline. J lost 8 bases, V lost 3 bases, and 9 bases had no gene match. This CDR3 region has 14 residues. CDR3 region: CASSQATGWQGYTF. DNA for the CDR3: TGCGCCAGCAGCCAGGCGACAGGGTGGCAAGGCTACACCTTC.

This clone came up once. The rearrangement links TRBV4-2 to TRBJ1-6; a possible D gene is TRBD1 (5 bases). V gave up 1 base and J gave up 4 bases, with 8 bases separating them. Germline-derived CDR1 and CDR2 are LGHNA and YNFKEQ. The CDR3 sequence is 15 residues long. CDR3 nucleotide sequence: TGTGCCAGCAGCCAAGTGGGGCTTTATAATTCACCCCTCCACTTT. Protein sequence: CASSQVGLYNSPLHF.

The chain links TRBV18 to TRBJ2-7, with 7 bases that match TRBD1. The V and J ends lost 4 bases and 6 bases, in that order; junction bases with no gene match: 9. Germline V gives CDR1 KGHSH, CDR2 LQKENI. This CDR3 is built from 14 residues. The CDR3 DNA reads TGTGCCAGCTCACGACAGGGTGAAGTGAGCGAGCAGTACTTC. Its translation is CASSRQGEVSEQYF.

The chain combines TRBV9 with TRBJ1-6, with no clear D. V was cut by 4 bases and J by 6 bases, with 14 bases left in between. CDR3 length: 15 residues. From germline, CDR1 is SGDLS and CDR2 YYNGEE. CDR3 loop: CASSPQKTGNSPLHF. CDR3 in DNA: TGTGCCAGCAGCCCCCAAAAAACGGGTAATTCACCCCTCCACTTT.

This chain joins TRBV2 and TRBJ1-4; 7 nucleotides line up with TRBD1. CDR1 and CDR2 from the germline V gene are SNHLY and FYNNEI. The CDR3 is 16 residues long. V dropped 8 bases and J dropped 0; count of bases not matched to a gene: 9. This CDR3 is CASVRRQGSTNEKLFF. CDR3 coding DNA: TGTGCCAGCGTAAGGAGACAGGGCTCAACTAATGAAAAACTGTTTTTT.

The genes are TRBV6-2 or TRBV6-3 and TRBJ1-2; no firm D call. The CDR3 has 15 amino acids. Germline V gene lookup returns CDR1 MNHEY and CDR2 SVGEGT. Trimming took off 0 bases at V and 7 bases at J, with 15 bases between the two ends. The DNA of the CDR3 is TGTGCCAGCAGTTACTCGAGTAATGCTTATCCTGGCTACACCTTC. Translating gives CASSYSSNAYPGYTF.

This chain links TRBV5-1 with TRBJ2-1; possible D gene TRBD1, 5 bases. Germline assignment: CDR1 SGHRS and CDR2 YFSETQ. The ends were cut back, 4 bases at V and 5 bases at J, with 13 bases in the middle. This CDR3 spans 14 amino acids. The CDR3 bases are TGCGCCAGCAGCCCCGACAGAGGAAACAATGAGCAGTTCTTC. Its translation: CASSPDRGNNEQFF. Complete variable domain (other parts from reference TRBV5-1 and TRBJ2-1): KAGVTQTPRYLIKTRGQQVTLSCSPISGHRSVSWYQQTPGQGLQFLFEYFSETQRNKGNFPGRFSGRQFSNSRSEMNVSTLELGDSALYLCASSPDRGNNEQFFGPGTRLTVL.

The V gene is TRBV6-6, the J gene TRBJ2-7; D is possibly TRBD1 (6 bases). In germline, CDR1 is MNHNY, CDR2 SVGAGI (reference sequence). Trimming cost V 0 bases and J 1 base, with 10 bases left between them. The CDR3 loop spans 15 amino acids. CDR3 bases: TGTGCCAGCAGTTACTCCGGGACAACTTCCTACGAGCAGTACTTC. As protein: CASSYSGTTSYEQYF.

The chain has TRBV4-1 and TRBJ2-4, with 8 nucleotides matching TRBD2. This CDR3 spans 14 amino acids. Looked up from germline, CDR1 is MGHRA and CDR2 is YSYEKL. J lost 4 bases, V lost 3 bases, and 2 bases had no gene match. The DNA for the CDR3 is TGCGCCAGCAGCCACCAGCGGGAGAAAAACATTCAGTACTTC. Translated: CASSHQREKNIQYF.